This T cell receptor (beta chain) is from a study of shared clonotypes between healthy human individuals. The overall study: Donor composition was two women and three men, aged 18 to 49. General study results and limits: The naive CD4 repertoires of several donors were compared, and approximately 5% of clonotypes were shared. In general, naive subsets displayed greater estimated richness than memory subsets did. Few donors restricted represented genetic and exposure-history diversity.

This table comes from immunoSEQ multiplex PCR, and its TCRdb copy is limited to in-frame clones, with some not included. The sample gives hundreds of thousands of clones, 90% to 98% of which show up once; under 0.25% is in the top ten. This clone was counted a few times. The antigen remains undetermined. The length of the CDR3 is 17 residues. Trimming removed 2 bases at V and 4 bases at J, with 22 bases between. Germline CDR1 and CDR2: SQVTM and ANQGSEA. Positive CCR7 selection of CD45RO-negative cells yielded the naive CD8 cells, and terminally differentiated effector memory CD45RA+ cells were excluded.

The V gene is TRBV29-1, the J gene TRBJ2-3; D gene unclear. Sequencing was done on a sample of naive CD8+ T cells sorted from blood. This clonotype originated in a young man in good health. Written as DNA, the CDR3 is TGCAGCGTTGAATTGGCACTTCGTACCCTCGCACCAGATACGCAGTATTTT. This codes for CSVELALRTLAPDTQYF.